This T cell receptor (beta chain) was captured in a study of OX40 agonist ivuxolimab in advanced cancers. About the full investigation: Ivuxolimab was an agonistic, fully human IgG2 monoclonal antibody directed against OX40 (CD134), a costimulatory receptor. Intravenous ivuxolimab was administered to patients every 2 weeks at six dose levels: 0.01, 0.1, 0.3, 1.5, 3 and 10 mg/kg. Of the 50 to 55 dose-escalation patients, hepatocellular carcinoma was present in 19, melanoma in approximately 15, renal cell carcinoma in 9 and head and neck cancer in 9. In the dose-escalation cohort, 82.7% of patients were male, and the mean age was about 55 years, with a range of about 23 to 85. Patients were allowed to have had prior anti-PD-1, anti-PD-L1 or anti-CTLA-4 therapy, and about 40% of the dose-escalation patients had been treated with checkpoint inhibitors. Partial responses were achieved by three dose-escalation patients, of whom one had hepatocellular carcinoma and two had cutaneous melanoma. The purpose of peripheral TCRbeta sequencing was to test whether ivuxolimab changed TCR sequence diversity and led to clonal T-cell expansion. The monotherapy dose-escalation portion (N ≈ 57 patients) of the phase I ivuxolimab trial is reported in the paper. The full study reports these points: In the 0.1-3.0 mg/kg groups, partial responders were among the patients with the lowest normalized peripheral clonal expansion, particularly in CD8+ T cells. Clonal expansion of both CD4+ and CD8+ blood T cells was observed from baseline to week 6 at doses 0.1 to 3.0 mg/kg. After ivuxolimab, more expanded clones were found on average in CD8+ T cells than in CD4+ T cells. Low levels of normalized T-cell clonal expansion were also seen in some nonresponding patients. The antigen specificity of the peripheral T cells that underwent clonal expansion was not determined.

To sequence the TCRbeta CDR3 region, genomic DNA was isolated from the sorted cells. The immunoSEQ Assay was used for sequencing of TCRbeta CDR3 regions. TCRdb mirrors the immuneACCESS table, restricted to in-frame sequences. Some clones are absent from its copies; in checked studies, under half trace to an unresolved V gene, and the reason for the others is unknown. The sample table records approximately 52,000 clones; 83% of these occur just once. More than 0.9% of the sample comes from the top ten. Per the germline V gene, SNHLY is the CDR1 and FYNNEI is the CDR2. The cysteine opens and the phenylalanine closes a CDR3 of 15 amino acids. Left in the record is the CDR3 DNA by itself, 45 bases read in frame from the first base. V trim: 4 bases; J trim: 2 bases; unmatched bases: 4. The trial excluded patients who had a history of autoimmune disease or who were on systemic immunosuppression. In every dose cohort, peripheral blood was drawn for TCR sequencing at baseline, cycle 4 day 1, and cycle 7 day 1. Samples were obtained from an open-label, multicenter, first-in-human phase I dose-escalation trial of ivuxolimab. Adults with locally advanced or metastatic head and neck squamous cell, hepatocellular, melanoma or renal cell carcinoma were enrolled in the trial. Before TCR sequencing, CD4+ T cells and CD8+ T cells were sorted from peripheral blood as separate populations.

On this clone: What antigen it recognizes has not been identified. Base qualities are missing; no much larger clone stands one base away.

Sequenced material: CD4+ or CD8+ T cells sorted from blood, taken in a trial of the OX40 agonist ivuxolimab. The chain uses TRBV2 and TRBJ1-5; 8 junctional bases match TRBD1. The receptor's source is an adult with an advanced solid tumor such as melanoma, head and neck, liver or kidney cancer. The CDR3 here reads CASSVDRAGNQPQHF. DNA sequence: TGTGCCAGCAGTGTGGACAGGGCCGGCAATCAGCCCCAGCATTTT.